A single T cell receptor (beta chain) is shown here with its context. The sample comes from a study of T cells in Graves' hyperthyroidism and ophthalmopathy. The study defined stable Graves' hyperthyroidism as no ophthalmopathy progression within 18 months. Per the germline V gene, CDR1 is SGHDN and CDR2 is FVKESK. The V end lost 5 bases, the J end lost 6 bases, and 16 bases lay between the germline ends. The CDR3 has 14 residues. TCR beta CDR3 region amplification was performed from RNA transcripts. When the TCR CDR3 underwent first-round RT-PCR, the HTBI primer set was used. TCRdb recomputed calls from the multiplex PCR reads with MiXCR, one row per CDR3 protein. The sample yields a few hundred thousand distinct CDR3 sequences, 15% to 18% seen once.

The chain couples TRBV14 to TRBJ1-1; D is perhaps TRBD1 (5 bases). Sample: blood. This TCR was sampled from a woman aged 25 to 45 with Graves' hyperthyroidism. The CDR3 loop reads CASSKRMGDPEAFF. The CDR3 coding sequence is TGTGCCAGCAGCAAAAGGATGGGGGACCCTGAAGCTTTCTTT.